The present T cell receptor (beta chain) was sequenced within a study of T cell changes during pregnancy in multiple sclerosis. The length of the CDR3 is 13 residues. V was cut by 3 bases and J by 1 base, with 9 bases left in between. Germline V lookup: CDR1 GTSNPN, CDR2 SVGIG (reference sequence). The method was immunoSEQ multiplex PCR; TCRdb's version includes in-frame clones alone and lacks a portion of them. The sample consists of 100,000 or so clones, about 90% of them appearing once. The sequenced sample was peripheral blood, obtained in the second trimester of pregnancy. This receptor was identified in a female donor with multiple sclerosis, enrolled in a pregnancy study. This chain connects TRBV30 to TRBJ1-1; the D gene is possibly TRBD1 (5 bases). The CDR3, as DNA: TGTGCCTGGAGACAGGACACGAACACTGAAGCTTTCTTT. It encodes CAWRQDTNTEAFF.